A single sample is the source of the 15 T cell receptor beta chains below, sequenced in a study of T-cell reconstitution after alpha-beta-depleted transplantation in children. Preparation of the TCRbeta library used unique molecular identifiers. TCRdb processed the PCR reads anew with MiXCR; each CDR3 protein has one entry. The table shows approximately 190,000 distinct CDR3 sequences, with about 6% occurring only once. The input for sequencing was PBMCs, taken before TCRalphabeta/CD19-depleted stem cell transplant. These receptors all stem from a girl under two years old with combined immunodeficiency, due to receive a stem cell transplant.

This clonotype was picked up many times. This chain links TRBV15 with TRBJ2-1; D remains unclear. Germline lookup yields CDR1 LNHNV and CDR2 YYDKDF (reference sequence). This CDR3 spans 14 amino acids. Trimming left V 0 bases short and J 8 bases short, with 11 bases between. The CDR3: CATSRDLAMDEQFF. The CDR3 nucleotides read TGTGCCACCAGCAGAGATCTGGCGATGGATGAGCAGTTCTTC. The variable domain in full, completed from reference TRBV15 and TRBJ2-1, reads DAMVIQNPRYQVTQFGKPVTLSCSQTLNHNVMYWYQQKSSQAPKLLFHYYDKDFNNEADTPDNFQSRRPNTSFCFLDIRSPGLGDTAMYLCATSRDLAMDEQFFGPGTRLTVL.

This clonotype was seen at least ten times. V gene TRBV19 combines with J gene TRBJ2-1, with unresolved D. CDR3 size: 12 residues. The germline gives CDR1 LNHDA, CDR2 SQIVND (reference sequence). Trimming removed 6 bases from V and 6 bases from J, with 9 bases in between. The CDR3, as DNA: TGTGCCAGTAGCGCGATTGGCAATGAGCAGTTCTTC. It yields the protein CASSAIGNEQFF.

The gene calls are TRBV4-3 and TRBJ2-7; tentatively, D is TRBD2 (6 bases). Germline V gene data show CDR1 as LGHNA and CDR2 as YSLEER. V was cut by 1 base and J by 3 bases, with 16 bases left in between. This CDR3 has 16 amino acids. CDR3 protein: CASSQGAAGRFYEQYF. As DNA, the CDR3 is TGCGCCAGCAGCCAAGGTGCGGCGGGGAGATTCTACGAGCAGTACTTC.

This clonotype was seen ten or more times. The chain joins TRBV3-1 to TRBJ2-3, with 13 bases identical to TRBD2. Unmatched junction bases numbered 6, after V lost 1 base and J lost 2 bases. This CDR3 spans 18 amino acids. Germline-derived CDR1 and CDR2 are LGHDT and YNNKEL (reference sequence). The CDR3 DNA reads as TGTGCCAGCAGCCAAGGACTAGCGGGAGGTATCGACACAGATACGCAGTATTTT. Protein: CASSQGLAGGIDTDTQYF.

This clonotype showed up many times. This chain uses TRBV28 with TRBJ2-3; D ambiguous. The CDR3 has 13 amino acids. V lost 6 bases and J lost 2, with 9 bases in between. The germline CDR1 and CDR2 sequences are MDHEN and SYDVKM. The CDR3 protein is CASRRRDTDTQYF. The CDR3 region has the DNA TGTGCCAGCAGGCGCCGCGACACAGATACGCAGTATTTT.

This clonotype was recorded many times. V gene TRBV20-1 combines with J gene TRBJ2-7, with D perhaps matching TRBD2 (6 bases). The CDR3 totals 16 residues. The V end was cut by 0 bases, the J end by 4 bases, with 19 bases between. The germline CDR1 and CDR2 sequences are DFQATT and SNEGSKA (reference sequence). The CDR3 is CSARDIGLASVYEQYF. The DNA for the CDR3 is TGCAGTGCTAGAGATATCGGGCTAGCGTCTGTTTACGAGCAGTACTTC.

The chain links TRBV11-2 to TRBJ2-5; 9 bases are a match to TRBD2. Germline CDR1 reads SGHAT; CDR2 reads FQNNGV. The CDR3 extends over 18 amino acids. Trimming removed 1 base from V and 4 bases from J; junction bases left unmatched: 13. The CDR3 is CASSLGLAGEVARETQYF. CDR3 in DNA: TGTGCCAGCAGCTTAGGGTTAGCGGGAGAAGTAGCAAGAGAGACCCAGTACTTC.

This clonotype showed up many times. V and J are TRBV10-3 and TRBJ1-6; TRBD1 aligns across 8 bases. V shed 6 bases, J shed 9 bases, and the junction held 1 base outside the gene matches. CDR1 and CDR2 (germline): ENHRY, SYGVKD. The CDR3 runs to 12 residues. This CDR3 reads CAIRTGGSPLHF. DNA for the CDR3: TGTGCCATCAGAACAGGGGGTTCACCCCTCCACTTT.

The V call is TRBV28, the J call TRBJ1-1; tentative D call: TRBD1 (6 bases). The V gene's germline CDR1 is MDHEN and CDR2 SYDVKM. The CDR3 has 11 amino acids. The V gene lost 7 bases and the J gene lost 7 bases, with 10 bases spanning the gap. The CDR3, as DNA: TGTGCCAGCAACGGGGGCTTTGAAGCTTTCTTT. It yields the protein CASNGGFEAFF.

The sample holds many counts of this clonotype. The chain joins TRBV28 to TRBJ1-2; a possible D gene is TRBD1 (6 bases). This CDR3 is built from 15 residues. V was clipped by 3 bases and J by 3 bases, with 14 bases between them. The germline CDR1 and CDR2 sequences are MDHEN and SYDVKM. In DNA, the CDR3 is TGTGCCAGCAGTTTTCCGGGACACGGGGACTATGGCTACACCTTC. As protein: CASSFPGHGDYGYTF.

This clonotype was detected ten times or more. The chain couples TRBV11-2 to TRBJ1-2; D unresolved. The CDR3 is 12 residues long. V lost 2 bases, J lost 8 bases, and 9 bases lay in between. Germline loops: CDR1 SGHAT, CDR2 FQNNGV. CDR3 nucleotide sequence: TGTGCCAGCAGCTTAATAGCTGTGGGCTACACCTTC. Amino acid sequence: CASSLIAVGYTF. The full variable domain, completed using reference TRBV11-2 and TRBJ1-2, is EAGVAQSPRYKIIEKRQSVAFWCNPISGHATLYWYQQILGQGPKLLIQFQNNGVVDDSQLPKDRFSAERLKGVDSTLKIQPAKLEDSAVYLCASSLIAVGYTFGSGTRLTVV.

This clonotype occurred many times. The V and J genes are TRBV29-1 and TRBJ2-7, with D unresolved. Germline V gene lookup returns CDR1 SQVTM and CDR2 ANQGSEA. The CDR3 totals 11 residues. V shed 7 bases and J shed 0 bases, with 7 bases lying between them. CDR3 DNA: TGCAGCGGGGTCCTCTCCTACGAGCAGTACTTC. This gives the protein CSGVLSYEQYF.

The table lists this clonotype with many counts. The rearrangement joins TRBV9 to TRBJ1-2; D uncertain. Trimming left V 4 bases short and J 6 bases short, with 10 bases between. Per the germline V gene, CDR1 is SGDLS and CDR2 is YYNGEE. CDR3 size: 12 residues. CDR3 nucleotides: TGTGCCAGCAGCACCGTGCGGGATGGCTACACCTTC. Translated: CASSTVRDGYTF.

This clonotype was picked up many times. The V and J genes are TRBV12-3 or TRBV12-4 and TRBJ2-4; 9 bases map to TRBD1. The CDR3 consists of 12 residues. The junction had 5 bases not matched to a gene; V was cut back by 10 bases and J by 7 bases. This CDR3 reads CATTTGGNIQYF. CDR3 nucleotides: TGTGCCACCACGACAGGGGGGAACATTCAGTACTTC.

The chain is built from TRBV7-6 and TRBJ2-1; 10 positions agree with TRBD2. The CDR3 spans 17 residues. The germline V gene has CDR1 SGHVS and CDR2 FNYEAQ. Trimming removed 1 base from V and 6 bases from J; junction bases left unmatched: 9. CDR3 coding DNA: TGTGCCAGCAGCTTAGTACCACTAGCGGGGACGGTCAATGAGCAGTTCTTC. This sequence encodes CASSLVPLAGTVNEQFF. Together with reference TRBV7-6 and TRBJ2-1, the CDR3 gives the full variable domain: GAGVSQSPRYKVTKRGQDVALRCDPISGHVSLYWYRQALGQGPEFLTYFNYEAQQDKSGLPNDRFSAERPEGSISTLTIQRTEQRDSAMYRCASSLVPLAGTVNEQFFGPGTRLTVL.